This TCR beta chain was sequenced for a study of T cells in Graves' hyperthyroidism and ophthalmopathy. Germline loops: CDR1 MNHEY, CDR2 SVGEGT. This CDR3 is built from 14 residues. The V segment lost 4 bases and the J segment 2 bases; nucleotides outside the gene matches: 3. Worth noting for this clonotype: The antigen remains unidentified.

Notes on the study in general: A 13 V-J signature model discriminated ophthalmopathy versus stable hyperthyroidism.

Researchers amplified the TCR beta CDR3 regions from RNA transcripts. A first-round RT-PCR of the TCR CDR3 used the HTBI primer set. Using its own MiXCR run on the multiplex PCR reads, TCRdb lists one record per CDR3 protein. This sample has about 590,000 distinct CDR3 sequences, with around 16% found just once. The study defined stable Graves' hyperthyroidism as no ophthalmopathy progression within 18 months. Pregnant or lactating patients were excluded, as were those with uncontrolled infection or other autoimmune disease. Fresh 10 ml peripheral blood yielded PBMCs. V and J are TRBV6-2 or TRBV6-3 and TRBJ2-5, with TRBD1 matching 8 bases. The sequenced material came from blood. This clonotype was sampled from a woman in her 30s with Graves' hyperthyroidism. The chain's CDR3 is CASSWTGLQETQYF. CDR3 sequence (DNA): TGTGCCAGCAGTTGGACAGGGTTGCAAGAGACCCAGTACTTC.